The present entry profiles one T cell receptor (beta chain) with its context. This specimen comes from a study of blood T cell repertoires in COVID-19. Study background: Donors in the United States, Italy and Spain gave samples during acute or convalescent COVID-19. Sources were T cells, B-cell-depleted T cells, or PBMCs; the material itself was cDNA or gDNA.

Germline lookup yields CDR1 SGHDT and CDR2 YYEEEE. The length of the CDR3 is 13 residues. Trimming removed 7 bases from V and 6 bases from J; junction bases left unmatched: 7. Study processing details: Cell counts per sample came from amplifying reference gene primers. The data were produced by immunoSEQ multiplex PCR, yet TCRdb's version contains in-frame clones alone and is incomplete. D and trimming were read from the DNA, whereas the V and J calls and clone size are those reported in that table. Of around 200,000 clones in the sample, approximately 84% are singletons; the top ten hold approximately 7.1%.

The clonotype originates from a human donor in a cohort sampled during active COVID-19. This chain uses TRBV5-6 with TRBJ1-2; TRBD1 matches 9 bases. Sequenced: peripheral blood. DNA of the CDR3: TGTGCCAGCGGGACAGGGCTAATAGATGGCTACACCTTC. Translation: CASGTGLIDGYTF.